This T cell receptor beta chain stems from a study of T cells in Graves' hyperthyroidism and ophthalmopathy. Amplified TCR beta CDR3 regions came from RNA transcripts. The study used the HTBI primer set for a first-round RT-PCR of the TCR CDR3. In TCRdb, the multiplex PCR reads were re-called with MiXCR into one record per CDR3 protein. The sample contains roughly 300,000 distinct CDR3 sequences, over 15% of which appear only once. Germline V gene data show CDR1 as LGHDT and CDR2 as YNNKEL (reference sequence). The trim removed 0 bases at V and 4 bases at J, leaving 9 bases unmatched. This CDR3 comprises 17 residues. Study-level results: The blood repertoire included most of the expanded thyroid clonotypes above 0.001.

Disease duration under 2 months; hyperthyroidism patients were aged 18 to 65. PBMCs came from 9 to 10 ml fresh peripheral blood. This clonotype was detected ten times or more. Its specificity is unknown. The receptor was derived from a woman between 50 and 59 years old with Graves' hyperthyroidism. The chain carries TRBV3-1 and TRBJ1-2; 9 bases fit TRBD1. The sample comprised blood. In nucleotides, the CDR3 is TGTGCCAGCAGCCAAGATACAGGGACAGGGATCTTCTATGGCTACACCTTC. Translating gives CASSQDTGTGIFYGYTF.